The sample holds a few counts of the clone carrying this T cell receptor (beta chain). Other DNA sequences within the sample encode an identical CDR3. Per the germline V gene, CDR1 is SGHNT and CDR2 is YENEEA. This CDR3 has 16 amino acids. Trimming removed 5 bases from V and 1 base from J; junction bases left unmatched: 5. Source study methods: Using reference gene primer amplification, nucleated cell counts were estimated. Libraries were prepared by immunoSEQ multiplex PCR; TCRdb keeps only in-frame clonotypes and omits some of them. V, J and clone size are taken as reported in that table, and D and trimming were inferred from the DNA itself. The data show 30,000 or so clones, roughly 85% seen once. The entry originates in a study of blood T cell repertoires in COVID-19. For the study at large: Spain, Italy and the United States supplied samples that represented acute and convalescent COVID-19. PBMCs, B-cell-depleted T cells, or T cells provided the cDNA or gDNA that made up the material.

The specimen was peripheral blood. The sequence was collected from a man aged 80 or over with active COVID-19. The chain links TRBV11-3 to TRBJ2-5; 12 bases are a match to TRBD2. The CDR3 protein is CASSPGLAGRQETQYF. DNA for the CDR3: TGTGCCAGCAGCCCGGGACTAGCGGGCCGCCAAGAGACCCAGTACTTC.